The 4 T cell receptor beta chains presented below share a single source sample, sequenced in a study of T cell responses to AZD1222 COVID-19 vaccine. Assay: immunoSEQ multiplex PCR; the TCRdb copy retains only in-frame clones and omits some. Seen here are 140,000 to 150,000 clones, approximately 90% observed once, and the top ten hold about 3.5%. The source material was peripheral blood, sampled on day 0 of AZD1222 vaccination. The source of these receptors is an adult in good health.

The chain links TRBV28 to TRBJ2-5; D not resolved. The V end lost 3 bases, the J end lost 5 bases, and 4 bases lay between the germline ends. The CDR3 length is 11 residues. Germline assignment: CDR1 MDHEN and CDR2 SYDVKM. CDR3: CASSFLETQYF. CDR3 DNA: TGTGCCAGCAGTTTTCTTGAGACCCAGTACTTC.

This sequence joins TRBV11-2 and TRBJ1-1; a possible D gene is TRBD1 (5 bases). Germline lookup yields CDR1 SGHAT and CDR2 FQNNGV. The CDR3 contains 15 residues. The V end lost 5 bases, the J end lost 1 base, and 14 bases lay between the germline ends. The CDR3, as DNA: TGTGCCAGCAGCCTAATACCCAGGGAGAACACTGAAGCTTTCTTT. Translating it yields CASSLIPRENTEAFF.

This clone was detected once. The V call is TRBV12-2, the J call TRBJ1-2; TRBD1 is taken as the D call from the table, unchecked against the DNA. TRBV12-2 is described as a pseudogene. The CDR3 is made up of 17 amino acids. The CDR3 region is CASRLEILGQGSDGYTF. The DNA of the CDR3 is TGTGCAAGTCGCTTAGAGATTCTTGGACAGGGTAGTGATGGCTACACCTTC.

The chain recombines TRBV3-1 (or the pseudogene TRBV3-2) with TRBJ2-1; 7 bases line up with TRBD2. This CDR3 spans 16 amino acids. V lost 4 bases and J lost 5; bases outside the gene matches: 11. Germline V gene data show CDR1 as LGHDT and CDR2 as YNNKEL (reference sequence). The CDR3 loop reads CASSPTGLGRDNEQFF. The DNA of the CDR3 is TGTGCCAGCAGCCCTACCGGACTAGGAAGGGACAATGAGCAGTTCTTC.